This T cell receptor beta chain came from a study of Ad26.COV2.S vaccination and SARS-CoV-2 variants. This clone was seen only once. The treatment was: 15 to 20 received Ad26.COV2.S at low or high dose, single or two shots; 5 received placebo; per-sample allocation not given. Specimens were obtained on day 63 following the first vaccine or placebo injection. The CDR3 is 9 amino acids. Assay used: immunoSEQ multiplex PCR; TCRdb lists only in-frame clones, some missing. The sample consists of approximately 350,000 clones, around four fifths of them appearing once. The receptor was isolated from a person aged 18-65 years who received the Ad26.COV2.S COVID-19 vaccine or a placebo. The sample was peripheral blood, taken in a trial of Ad26.COV2.S vaccine versus placebo. The rearrangement joins TRBV21-1 to TRBJ2-3. TRBV21-1 is noted as a pseudogene. The CDR3 region is CASFDTQYF. Here the CDR3 DNA reads TGTGCCAGCTTTGATACGCAGTATTTT.